This entry lists 25 T cell receptor beta chains sequenced from one sample in a study of Ad26.COV2.S vaccination and SARS-CoV-2 variants. Method: immunoSEQ multiplex PCR; TCRdb's copy keeps in-frame clones and lacks some. The sample lists under 150,000 clones, about nine tenths seen once, with 5% in the top ten. The sequencing here drew on peripheral blood, taken after recovery from COVID-19. The receptors were sampled from a human donor who had recovered from COVID-19.

The chain is built from TRBV10-2 and TRBJ1-2; TRBD1 might be the D (5 bases). V lost 2 bases and J lost 6, with 10 bases in between. Germline CDR1 is WSHSY and CDR2 is SAAADI. There are 13 residues in the CDR3. The CDR3 sequence is CASSEGQGDGYTF. The CDR3 DNA sequence: TGCGCCAGCAGTGAGGGGCAGGGAGATGGCTACACCTTC.

This clone occurred once. This CDR3 is CASSPRTAVGDEQYF. In DNA form, the CDR3 reads TGCGCCAGCAGCCCCCGGACAGCCGTGGGGGACGAGCAGTACTTC. The chain carries TRBV5-1 and TRBJ2-7, with D tentatively TRBD1 (6 bases). Germline loops: CDR1 SGHRS, CDR2 YFSETQ. V gave up 4 bases and J gave up 5 bases, with 19 bases separating them. This CDR3 is 15 amino acids long.

The chain joins TRBV19 to TRBJ1-3, with TRBD1 as a possible D gene (6 bases). Germline assignment: CDR1 LNHDA and CDR2 SQIVND (reference sequence). Trimming cost V 7 bases and J 3 bases, with 19 bases left between them. The CDR3 extends over 16 amino acids. DNA for the CDR3: TGTGCCAGTATGATTTTCCAGGGGACTTATGGAAACACCATATATTTT. This encodes CASMIFQGTYGNTIYF.

V usage is TRBV7-2 and J usage is TRBJ1-1; possibly TRBD1 for D (6 bases). This CDR3 spans 14 amino acids. V shed 5 bases and J shed 11 bases, with 21 bases lying between them. The germline V gene has CDR1 SGHTA and CDR2 FQGNSA. CDR3 loop: CASSPGGQGIVAFF. The CDR3 DNA is TGTGCCAGCAGCCCCGGGGGGCAGGGGATTGTTGCTTTCTTT.

CDR3 residues: CASSRDKTDTEAFF. CDR3 bases: TGTGCCAGCAGCCGTGACAAAACAGACACTGAAGCTTTCTTT. The chain has TRBV7-9 and TRBJ1-1; D not resolved. Germline loops: CDR1 SEHNR, CDR2 FQNEAQ (reference sequence). The V and J ends lost 5 bases and 3 bases respectively, with 13 bases between them. The CDR3 is 14 residues long.

V and J are TRBV28 and TRBJ2-3; D tentatively reads TRBD1 or TRBD2 (5 bases each). The CDR3 loop spans 15 amino acids. The germline V gene encodes CDR1 MDHEN and CDR2 SYDVKM. The V end was cut by 7 bases, the J end by 6 bases, with 20 bases between. CDR3 DNA: TGTGCCAGCACCCCGAGCGAAGGGTGGGGGGATACGCAGTATTTT. Translating it yields CASTPSEGWGDTQYF. The whole variable domain, remainder taken from reference TRBV28 and TRBJ2-3, is DVKVTQSSRYLVKRTGEKVFLECVQDMDHENMFWYRQDPGLGLRLIYFSYDVKMKEKGDIPEGYSVSREKKERFSLILESASTNQTSMYLCASTPSEGWGDTQYFGPGTRLTVL.

This rearrangement joins TRBV19 to TRBJ1-2; possible D gene TRBD1, 5 bases. The CDR3 is 17 amino acids. Germline CDR1 is LNHDA and CDR2 is SQIVND (reference sequence). Trimming removed 4 bases at V and 7 bases at J, with 25 bases between. The CDR3 sequence is CASSNSPDTPRASGYTF. CDR3 DNA sequence: TGTGCCAGTAGTAACAGTCCAGATACCCCCAGGGCTTCTGGCTACACCTTC.

This chain joins TRBV28 and TRBJ2-7; D unresolved. The CDR3 contains 16 residues. Per germline, CDR1 MDHEN and CDR2 SYDVKM. The V end was cut by 1 base, the J end by 2 bases, with 15 bases between. The CDR3: CASSLSRRAGPYEQYF. In DNA form, the CDR3 reads TGTGCCAGCAGTTTATCTCGACGAGCCGGGCCCTACGAGCAGTACTTC.

The chain joins TRBV6-6 to TRBJ2-7, with TRBD1 identical over 9 bases. The CDR3 is 14 residues long. From germline, CDR1 is MNHNY and CDR2 SVGAGI (reference sequence). With 4 bases clipped from V and 2 bases from J, the junction kept 3 bases outside the gene matches. CDR3 in amino acids: CASSSGTGTYEQYF. Here the CDR3 DNA reads TGTGCCAGCAGTTCCGGGACAGGGACCTACGAGCAGTACTTC.

The chain combines TRBV5-4 with TRBJ2-6, with D uncertain. The CDR3 spans 16 residues. The V gene's germline CDR1 is SGHNT and CDR2 YYREEE (reference sequence). Deletions cut 4 bases from V and 0 bases from J, with 11 bases between. This CDR3 is CASSNPESSGANVLTF. In DNA, the CDR3 is TGTGCCAGCAGCAACCCGGAGAGCTCTGGGGCCAACGTCCTGACTTTC.

This clone was seen repeatedly, ten times or more. The J gene is TRBJ1-5, the V gene TRBV19, with D perhaps matching TRBD1 (6 bases). The CDR3 loop spans 15 amino acids. The germline V and J ends were trimmed by 7 bases and 2 bases, with 15 bases remaining between them. The germline CDR1 and CDR2 sequences are LNHDA and SQIVND (reference sequence). DNA for the CDR3: TGTGCCAGTACCCCTTTGGCAGGGGGCAATCAGCCCCAGCATTTT. This gives the protein CASTPLAGGNQPQHF.

This clone was counted only a few times. The chain recombines TRBV28 with TRBJ1-5; no definite D call. Trimming took 5 bases from V and 5 from J, leaving 13 bases between them. This CDR3 is 14 amino acids long. The germline CDR1 and CDR2 sequences are MDHEN and SYDVKM. CDR3 residues: CASSPVRIHQPQHF. CDR3 nucleotides: TGTGCCAGCAGTCCCGTCCGAATACATCAGCCCCAGCATTTT.

The J gene is TRBJ1-4, the V gene TRBV30; weak D call: TRBD1 (6 bases). V lost 8 bases, J lost 8 bases, and 18 bases lay in between. This CDR3 has 13 amino acids. Per germline, CDR1 GTSNPN and CDR2 SVGIG (reference sequence). The CDR3 loop is CAGGQGFGEKLFF. CDR3 coding DNA: TGTGCCGGGGGCCAGGGGTTCGGGGAAAAACTGTTTTTT.

This chain links TRBV5-1 with TRBJ1-6; D is uncertain. Germline V gene lookup returns CDR1 SGHRS and CDR2 YFSETQ. V was trimmed by 0 bases and J by 0 bases, leaving 13 bases between them. CDR3 length equals 18 residues. In DNA form, the CDR3 reads TGCGCCAGCAGCTTGGTTCCGGGTAAGGGCTCCTATAATTCACCCCTCCACTTT. It translates to CASSLVPGKGSYNSPLHF.

This clone was picked up a small number of times. V and J are TRBV6-5 and TRBJ2-7; 7 nucleotides agree with TRBD1. Looked up from germline, CDR1 is MNHEY and CDR2 is SVGAGI. Germline trimming cut 6 bases from V and 1 base from J; bases unmatched to any gene: 9. This CDR3 has 15 amino acids. The CDR3 nucleotides are TGTGCCAGCAGCAGGACAGGCCTAAATTCCTACGAGCAGTACTTC. Translated, it gives CASSRTGLNSYEQYF.

CDR3 loop: CASSLGQKDTDTQYF. DNA of the CDR3: TGTGCCAGCAGCTTAGGGCAGAAGGACACAGATACGCAGTATTTT. The rearrangement uses TRBV7-9 and TRBJ2-3, with D unresolved. With 1 base removed from V and 2 bases from J, the gap between germline ends came to 10 bases. The germline V gene has CDR1 SEHNR and CDR2 FQNEAQ (reference sequence). This CDR3 region has 15 residues.

V gene TRBV24-1 combines with J gene TRBJ2-5; tentatively, D is TRBD2 (5 bases). CDR1 is KGHDR, CDR2 SFDVKD, per germline. This CDR3 region has 13 residues. Trimming pared 5 bases from V and 4 bases from J, leaving 10 bases between. DNA of the CDR3: TGTGCCACCAGTGCAACCGGAGGAGAGACCCAGTACTTC. Translating it yields CATSATGGETQYF.

The chain carries TRBV4-3 and TRBJ1-2; TRBD1 matches at 7 bases. This CDR3 spans 14 amino acids. Germline CDR1 is LGHNA and CDR2 is YSLEER. The junction had 8 bases not matched to a gene; V was cut back by 3 bases and J by 7 bases. The CDR3 protein is CASSHVDREGGYTF. The CDR3 DNA follows: TGCGCCAGCAGCCACGTTGACAGGGAAGGTGGCTACACCTTC.

The chain uses TRBV5-4 and TRBJ2-5; D uncertain. V was trimmed by 4 bases and J by 3 bases, leaving 16 bases between them. This CDR3 is 15 amino acids long. Germline CDR1 reads SGHNT; CDR2 reads YYREEE (reference sequence). CDR3 in amino acids: CASSPHPLGKETQYF. The CDR3 DNA is TGTGCCAGCAGCCCACACCCCTTGGGGAAAGAGACCCAGTACTTC. Combining the CDR3 with reference TRBV5-4 and TRBJ2-5 gives the whole variable domain ETGVTQSPTHLIKTRGQQVTLRCSSQSGHNTVSWYQQALGQGPQFIFQYYREEENGRGNFPPRFSGLQFPNYSSELNVNALELDDSALYLCASSPHPLGKETQYFGPGTRLLVL.

This rearrangement joins TRBV2 to TRBJ2-5; D ambiguous. Germline CDR1 and CDR2: SNHLY and FYNNEI. V was cut by 3 bases and J by 5 bases, with 7 bases left in between. The length of the CDR3 is 12 residues. As DNA, the CDR3 is TGTGCCAGCAGTGACCTAGGGGAGACCCAGTACTTC. This gives the protein CASSDLGETQYF. Variable domain in full (rest from reference TRBV2 and TRBJ2-5): EPEVTQTPSHQVTQMGQEVILRCVPISNHLYFYWYRQILGQKVEFLVSFYNNEISEKSEIFDDQFSVERPDGSNFTLKIRSTKLEDSAMYFCASSDLGETQYFGPGTRLLVL.

V gene TRBV28 combines with J gene TRBJ1-1; D possibly corresponds to TRBD1 (5 bases). Germline loops: CDR1 MDHEN, CDR2 SYDVKM. The CDR3 covers 13 residues. V lost 8 bases to trimming and J lost 1 base, with 11 bases between them. This chain's CDR3 is CASGDSQNTEAFF. Here the CDR3 DNA reads TGTGCCAGCGGAGACAGTCAGAACACTGAAGCTTTCTTT.

This clone was seen once. The rearrangement links TRBV3-1 (or the pseudogene TRBV3-2) to TRBJ2-5, with 10 bases matching TRBD2. The germline V gene has CDR1 LGHDT and CDR2 YNNKEL (reference sequence). The CDR3 sequence is 14 residues long. The V and J ends lost 4 bases and 4 bases, in that order; junction bases with no gene match: 3. CDR3 protein: CASSPAGGPETQYF. CDR3 nucleotides: TGTGCCAGCAGCCCAGCGGGGGGGCCAGAGACCCAGTACTTC.

The chain employs TRBV2 and TRBJ2-2, with TRBD1 matching over 8 bases. V shed 7 bases, J shed 5 bases, and the junction held 9 bases outside the gene matches. There are 15 residues in the CDR3. Germline CDR1 SNHLY, CDR2 FYNNEI. The CDR3 here is CASNSGTGETGELFF. The CDR3 DNA is TGTGCCAGCAATTCCGGGACAGGCGAAACCGGGGAGCTGTTTTTT. Full variable domain (missing parts from reference TRBV2 and TRBJ2-2): EPEVTQTPSHQVTQMGQEVILRCVPISNHLYFYWYRQILGQKVEFLVSFYNNEISEKSEIFDDQFSVERPDGSNFTLKIRSTKLEDSAMYFCASNSGTGETGELFFGEGSRLTVL.

This rearrangement joins TRBV11-3 to TRBJ2-7, with 7 bases fitting TRBD1. The germline V gene encodes CDR1 SGHNT and CDR2 YENEEA. With 5 bases clipped from V and 2 bases from J, the junction kept 6 bases outside the gene matches. The CDR3 runs to 14 residues. The CDR3 DNA is TGTGCCAGCAGCCGACAGGGAAATCCCTACGAGCAGTACTTC. Translating gives CASSRQGNPYEQYF.

This chain joins TRBV5-6 and TRBJ1-3; D gene ambiguous. CDR1 is SGHDT and CDR2 is YYEEEE in the germline V gene. The CDR3 extends over 13 amino acids. Between the trimmed V and J ends, which lost 1 base and 6 bases, there was a span of 8 bases. This chain's CDR3 is CASSLNLLNTIYF. The CDR3 DNA reads TGTGCCAGCAGCTTGAATCTCCTAAACACCATATATTTT.